Listed below are T cell receptor beta chains from one sample, sequenced in a study of blood T cell repertoires in COVID-19. Libraries were prepared by immunoSEQ multiplex PCR; TCRdb keeps only in-frame clonotypes and omits some of them. The table has some 120,000 clones, approximately 81% seen once. Input material: peripheral blood. Receptors originate from a man in his sixties with acute or convalescent COVID-19. CDR3s include the opening cysteine and the closing phenylalanine or tryptophan. The order of the fields is J gene, V gene, D gene, clone size, CDR3 protein, CDR3 DNA. The D gene is left open where the match is weak. Where a row states a size, it is once, few, many or the class of an expanded clone; other rows omit it.

>TRBJ2-2|TRBV3-1/TRBV3-2|-|-
CASSFRDTNTGELFF
TGTGCCAGCAGCTTTAGGGACACCAACACCGGGGAGCTGTTTTTT
>TRBJ2-4|TRBV5-1|TRBD1|-
CASSPETGAKNIQYF
TGCGCCAGCAGCCCGGAGACAGGGGCCAAAAACATTCAGTACTTC
>TRBJ1-6|TRBV2|TRBD1|-
CASSQDRNDNSPLHF
TGTGCCAGCAGTCAGGACAGGAACGATAATTCACCCCTCCACTTT
>TRBJ1-2|TRBV11-2|TRBD1|-
CASSLSGGQQGTLYGYTF
TGTGCCAGCAGCTTAAGCGGGGGTCAACAGGGGACACTCTATGGCTACACCTTC
>TRBJ1-1|TRBV7-6|-|few
CASSLAMNTEAFF
TGTGCCAGCAGCTTAGCTATGAACACTGAAGCTTTCTTT
>TRBJ1-1|TRBV28|-|-
CASSLNPTEAFF
TGTGCCAGCAGTTTAAATCCTACTGAAGCTTTCTTT
>TRBJ2-2|TRBV29-1|-|-
CSAVTTDNGELFF
TGCAGCGCTGTGACAACCGATAACGGGGAGCTGTTTTTT
>TRBJ2-5|TRBV5-1|-|once
CASRTAGGETQYF
TGCGCCAGCAGAACGGCTGGCGGAGAGACCCAGTACTTC
>TRBJ2-4|TRBV11-2|TRBD2|few
CASSPLTSLVPYF
TGTGCCAGCAGCCCTCTGACTAGCCTCGTCCCGTACTTC
>TRBJ2-7|TRBV5-4|-|few
CASSLGQGVEYF
TGTGCCAGCAGCTTGGGGCAGGGTGTGGAGTACTTC
>TRBJ2-1|TRBV9|TRBD1|few
CASSEDRAGYNEQFF
TGTGCCAGCAGCGAGGACAGGGCGGGGTACAATGAGCAGTTCTTC
>TRBJ2-1|TRBV29-1|-|-
CSVDQNEQFF
TGCAGCGTTGACCAGAATGAGCAGTTCTTC
>TRBJ2-3|TRBV5-1|-|once
CASSSQRPDTQYF
TGCGCCAGCAGTTCCCAGCGCCCAGATACGCAGTATTTT
>TRBJ1-1|TRBV18|TRBD1|-
CASSRGQGRTEAFF
TGTGCCAGCTCCCGAGGACAGGGGAGAACTGAAGCTTTCTTT
>TRBJ1-1|TRBV6-2/TRBV6-3|TRBD1|-
CASSDRQGWTEAFF
TGTGCCAGCAGTGACCGACAGGGATGGACTGAAGCTTTCTTT
>TRBJ2-3|TRBV4-1|TRBD2|-
CASSQETSGAALYTQYF
TGCGCCAGCAGCCAGGAGACTAGCGGGGCCGCCTTATATACGCAGTATTTT
>TRBJ2-3|TRBV11-2|-|-
CASGAALSLTDTQYF
TGTGCCAGCGGGGCCGCGCTTTCCCTCACAGATACGCAGTATTTT
>TRBJ2-2|TRBV29-1|TRBD1|once
CSVEPGQGITGELFF
TGCAGCGTTGAGCCCGGACAGGGGATCACCGGGGAGCTGTTTTTT
>TRBJ2-3|TRBV3-1/TRBV3-2|-|-
CASSQDSRLFPSSTDTQYF
TGTGCCAGCAGCCAAGATTCGAGACTATTTCCTTCTAGCACAGATACGCAGTATTTT
>TRBJ2-6|TRBV27|-|-
CASSFIRSGANVLTF
TGTGCCAGCAGTTTTATCCGCTCTGGGGCCAACGTCCTGACTTTC
>TRBJ1-2|TRBV4-1|TRBD1|-
CASSQAPGQDIHGYTF
TGCGCCAGCAGCCAAGCCCCGGGACAGGACATCCATGGCTACACCTTC
>TRBJ2-2|TRBV7-2|-|few
CASSLAANTGELFF
TGTGCCAGCAGCTTAGCAGCTAACACCGGGGAGCTGTTTTTT
>TRBJ1-2|TRBV2|-|-
CASSVSQAFGGYTF
TGTGCCAGCAGTGTCTCGCAGGCCTTCGGTGGCTACACCTTC
>TRBJ2-1|TRBV4-2|TRBD1|once
CASSQVARQGVYEQFF
TGTGCCAGCAGCCAAGTAGCCCGACAGGGTGTGTATGAGCAGTTCTTC
>TRBJ2-6|TRBV3-1/TRBV3-2|-|-
CASSSGTGANVLTF
TGTGCCAGCAGCTCGGGGACAGGGGCCAACGTCCTGACTTTC
>TRBJ2-1|TRBV7-3|TRBD2|many
CASRIDGLAVREQFF
TGTGCCAGCAGAATCGACGGCCTAGCGGTGCGTGAGCAGTTCTTC